A selection of T cell receptor beta chains follows, all from one sample in a study of CD8 T cells in Susac syndrome. TCRdb re-analysed the immunoSEQ multiplex PCR reads in MiXCR, keeping a single row per CDR3 protein. The profile shows fewer than 350,000 distinct CDR3 sequences, approximately 89% of them singletons. Sequenced input: CD8+ T cells from PBMCs. The receptors shown here come from a human donor with multiple sclerosis. CDR3s include the opening cysteine and the closing phenylalanine or tryptophan. D genes are given only for firm matches. Size is omitted from some rows. Given values are once, few, many or a class for expanded clones.

TRBD2	TRBV20-1	TRBJ2-1	.	CSASYSGSWNEQFF	TGCAGTGCCAGTTACAGCGGGAGTTGGAATGAGCAGTTCTTC
TRBD2	TRBV4-3	TRBJ2-3	.	CASSQRLAGDTDTQYF	TGCGCCAGCAGCCAACGACTAGCGGGGGACACAGATACGCAGTATTTT
TRBD2	TRBV7-9	TRBJ2-5	.	CASSQTLAGPLGTQYF	TGTGCCAGCAGCCAAACTCTAGCGGGACCGTTGGGGACCCAGTACTTC
TRBD2	TRBV28	TRBJ2-7	.	CASSSQREPLWEQYF	TGTGCCAGCAGTTCTCAGCGGGAACCTCTCTGGGAGCAGTACTTC
.	TRBV12-5	TRBJ1-1	.	CASGLDVNTEAFF	TGTGCTAGTGGGCTCGATGTGAACACTGAAGCTTTCTTT
TRBD2	TRBV12-3/TRBV12-4	TRBJ2-1	.	CASSFSGLVNEQFF	TGTGCCAGCAGTTTCTCGGGACTAGTCAATGAGCAGTTCTTC
.	TRBV6-1	TRBJ2-5	.	CASSPPDREVQETQYF	TGTGCCAGCAGCCCCCCAGACAGGGAGGTCCAAGAGACCCAGTACTTC
.	TRBV24-1	TRBJ2-7	few	CATSQAGAYEQYF	TGTGCCACCAGTCAGGCAGGGGCCTACGAGCAGTACTTC
.	TRBV19	TRBJ1-1	.	CASRPGQNTEAFF	TGTGCCAGTAGACCCGGGCAAAACACTGAAGCTTTCTTT
.	TRBV5-1	TRBJ1-1	.	CASSLPGGNTEAFF	TGCGCCAGCAGTCTCCCAGGAGGTAACACTGAAGCTTTCTTT
TRBD1	TRBV20-1	TRBJ2-2	once	CSARGRQGDRESNTGELFF	TGCAGTGCTAGAGGCCGGCAAGGGGACAGGGAGTCGAACACCGGGGAGCTGTTTTTT
.	TRBV6-2/TRBV6-3	TRBJ1-1	.	CASSYHGDTIWNTEAFF	TGTGCCAGCAGTTACCATGGAGACACGATTTGGAACACTGAAGCTTTCTTT
.	TRBV24-1	TRBJ2-1	few	CATSDLGGYNEQFF	TGTGCCACCAGTGATTTAGGGGGGTACAATGAGCAGTTCTTC
.	TRBV7-2	TRBJ1-5	.	CASSLVSSPVPNQPQHF	TGTGCCAGCAGCTTAGTCTCTAGTCCTGTTCCCAATCAGCCCCAGCATTTT
TRBD1	TRBV7-2	TRBJ2-7	.	CASSWKPDRVPYEQYF	TGTGCCAGCAGCTGGAAACCGGACAGGGTTCCCTACGAGCAGTACTTC
.	TRBV12-3/TRBV12-4	TRBJ2-7	.	CASSLPSGLMEQYF	TGTGCCAGCAGTTTACCGTCGGGGCTTATGGAGCAGTACTTC
.	TRBV7-2	TRBJ1-3	.	CASSSIEGVLGAGNTIYF	TGTGCCAGCAGCTCGATAGAAGGGGTCTTAGGGGCTGGAAACACCATATATTTT
.	TRBV6-2/TRBV6-3	TRBJ2-3	.	CASTRGAGSTDTQYF	TGTGCCAGCACCCGAGGGGCGGGTAGCACAGATACGCAGTATTTT
.	TRBV4-2	TRBJ2-2	.	CASSQGVRQENTGELFF	TGTGCCAGCAGCCAAGGGGTTAGACAGGAGAACACCGGGGAGCTGTTTTTT
.	TRBV7-9	TRBJ1-2	.	CASSFIPETPPYGYTF	TGTGCCAGCAGCTTTATTCCTGAAACTCCCCCGTATGGCTACACCTTC
.	TRBV7-9	TRBJ1-1	.	CASSFQTGEAFF	TGTGCCAGCAGCTTTCAGACAGGTGAAGCTTTCTTT
.	TRBV4-1	TRBJ1-3	.	CASSQDWPGIGNTIYF	TGCGCCAGCAGCCAAGATTGGCCGGGTATCGGAAACACCATATATTTT
.	TRBV25-1	TRBJ1-2	.	CATHPGAANYGYTF	TGTGCCACCCACCCGGGAGCGGCTAACTATGGCTACACCTTC
.	TRBV24-1	TRBJ2-7	.	CATSDLAYEQYF	TGTGCCACCAGTGATTTGGCCTACGAGCAGTACTTC
.	TRBV7-6	TRBJ2-1	many	CASSSEAGSYNEQFF	TGTGCCAGCAGCTCAGAAGCGGGCTCCTACAATGAGCAGTTCTTC
TRBD1	TRBV6-2/TRBV6-3	TRBJ2-7	.	CASSIRDRANSYEQYF	TGTGCCAGCAGTATACGGGACAGGGCAAACTCCTACGAGCAGTACTTC
TRBD1	TRBV15	TRBJ2-7	once	CATSRPGQAYEQYF	TGTGCCACCAGCAGACCAGGACAGGCCTACGAGCAGTACTTC
.	TRBV7-9	TRBJ1-6	.	CAIPNTLSAAPLHF	TGTGCCATCCCGAACACCCTCTCTGCGGCACCCCTCCACTTT
.	TRBV27	TRBJ2-7	.	CANLSYEQYF	TGTGCCAACCTCTCCTACGAGCAGTACTTC
.	TRBV27	TRBJ1-1	.	CASLDGAEAFF	TGTGCCAGCCTAGACGGGGCTGAAGCTTTCTTT
.	TRBV27	TRBJ2-3	.	CASSEVVGDTQYF	TGTGCCAGCAGTGAGGTGGTTGGAGATACGCAGTATTTT
.	TRBV5-5	TRBJ2-7	once	CASSFVTGGIGEQYF	TGTGCCAGCAGCTTCGTGACAGGAGGGATCGGCGAGCAGTACTTC
.	TRBV29-1	TRBJ1-2	.	CSVEGWDGYTF	TGCAGCGTTGAAGGCTGGGACGGCTACACCTTC
.	TRBV2	TRBJ2-7	.	CASSDRRSSYEQYF	TGTGCCAGCAGTGATAGGAGAAGCTCCTACGAGCAGTACTTC
.	TRBV7-9	TRBJ2-7	.	CASSQGGRAFSYEQYF	TGTGCCAGCTCTCAGGGCGGCAGGGCTTTCTCCTACGAGCAGTACTTC
.	TRBV9	TRBJ1-1	.	CASSAGGRVVPNTEAFF	TGTGCCAGCAGCGCGGGGGGCAGAGTTGTCCCGAACACTGAAGCTTTCTTT
.	TRBV12-3/TRBV12-4	TRBJ2-5	once	CASSLRDTPKETQYF	TGTGCCAGCAGTTTAAGGGACACCCCCAAAGAGACCCAGTACTTC
.	TRBV9	TRBJ2-1	once	CASSVEGDHRYNEQFF	TGTGCCAGCAGCGTAGAGGGGGATCACCGCTACAATGAGCAGTTCTTC
.	TRBV20-1	TRBJ2-7	.	CSARDQQGYFYEQYF	TGCAGTGCTAGAGATCAACAGGGCTATTTCTACGAGCAGTACTTC
.	TRBV7-2	TRBJ2-1	.	CASSLAGTKPGAYNEQFF	TGTGCCAGCAGCTTAGCTGGGACCAAGCCCGGCGCCTACAATGAGCAGTTCTTC
.	TRBV20-1	TRBJ2-7	.	CSGVEGLAVRYEQYF	TGCAGTGGGGTTGAGGGTTTGGCCGTCCGATACGAGCAGTACTTC
TRBD1	TRBV20-1	TRBJ1-6	.	CSARDSDRDSSPLHF	TGCAGTGCTAGAGATTCGGACAGGGACAGTTCACCCCTCCACTTT
.	TRBV7-9	TRBJ2-7	.	CASSLVAGEQYF	TGTGCCAGCAGCTTAGTGGCGGGAGAGCAGTACTTC
TRBD1	TRBV7-9	TRBJ1-4	.	CASTGALNEKLFF	TGTGCCAGTACAGGGGCGTTAAATGAAAAACTGTTTTTT
.	TRBV7-9	TRBJ1-2	.	CASSLSGGAPDRPDDGYTF	TGTGCCAGCAGCTTAAGCGGGGGGGCACCCGACAGGCCGGACGATGGCTACACCTTC
TRBD2	TRBV5-1	TRBJ2-3	.	CASSLSGGGITDTQYF	TGCGCCAGCAGCTTGTCAGGCGGGGGAATCACAGATACGCAGTATTTT
TRBD2	TRBV20-1	TRBJ2-1	.	CSARGGLALEQFF	TGCAGTGCTAGGGGTGGACTAGCACTTGAGCAGTTCTTC
.	TRBV19	TRBJ1-1	.	CASSTGTRGVNTEAFF	TGTGCCAGTAGTACTGGGACACGAGGGGTGAACACTGAAGCTTTCTTT
.	TRBV7-3	TRBJ1-1	.	CASSLNVGATEAFF	TGTGCCAGCAGCTTAAACGTAGGTGCGACTGAAGCTTTCTTT
.	TRBV27	TRBJ1-5	few	CASSLAGSNQPQHF	TGTGCCAGCAGCTTAGCGGGCAGCAATCAGCCCCAGCATTTT
.	TRBV4-1	TRBJ1-2	.	CASSQKQVAVDYGYTF	TGCGCCAGCAGCCAGAAGCAGGTCGCCGTTGACTATGGCTACACCTTC